Below are 32 T cell receptor beta chains sequenced from a single sample in a study of T cells in Graves' hyperthyroidism and ophthalmopathy. TCR beta CDR3 regions were amplified from RNA. First-round RT-PCR with HTBI primers amplified the TCR CDR3 region. TCRdb called the multiplex PCR reads again in MiXCR, with one record for every CDR3 protein. The table shows hundreds of thousands of distinct CDR3 sequences, with around 20% occurring only once. Sequenced sample: blood. The receptors derive from a man under 40 with Graves' ophthalmopathy.

The table lists this clonotype with a few counts. This chain links TRBV6-1 with TRBJ2-4; 7 nucleotides agree with TRBD2. This CDR3 has 16 amino acids. Germline V gene lookup returns CDR1 MNHNS and CDR2 SASEGT. Trimming cost V 4 bases and J 6 bases; bases outside gene matches: 12. The CDR3 loop is CASSVSIAGAGNIQYF. In DNA, the CDR3 is TGTGCCAGCAGTGTATCCATAGCGGGTGCTGGAAACATTCAGTACTTC.

There are a few counts of this clonotype. One end of the junction varies from germline; a read error may be responsible. The V call is TRBV7-7, the J call TRBJ2-5; 12 positions match TRBD2. CDR3 length: 15 residues. Per the germline V gene, CDR1 is SSHAT and CDR2 is FNYEAQ (reference sequence). CDR3 sequence reads: CASSRSTSGRETQYF. In nucleotides, the CDR3 is TGTGCTAGCAGCAGATCGACTAGCGGGAGAGAGACCCAGTACTTC.

This clonotype was counted many times. This chain links TRBV28 with TRBJ1-1; unclear D gene. V was trimmed by 2 bases and J by 3 bases, leaving 7 bases between them. The germline gives CDR1 MDHEN, CDR2 SYDVKM. The CDR3 loop spans 13 amino acids. As DNA, the CDR3 is TGTGCCAGCAGTTTAGGGCAGGACACTGAAGCTTTCTTT. This gives the protein CASSLGQDTEAFF.

The chain uses TRBV27 and TRBJ2-7; TRBD2 matches 10 bases. Germline V lookup: CDR1 MNHEY, CDR2 SMNVEV (reference sequence). The CDR3 has 14 amino acids. V was pared by 8 bases and J by 6 bases, with 10 bases of the junction left unmatched. Here the CDR3 reads CASRQREGRGEQYF. As DNA, the CDR3 is TGTGCCAGCCGACAGCGGGAGGGCCGAGGCGAGCAGTACTTC.

In its sample, this clonotype was seen a few times. This chain joins TRBV19 and TRBJ2-7; 9 nucleotides agree with TRBD2. V trimming: 5 bases; J trimming: 7 bases; junction bases outside the gene matches: 15. The CDR3 covers 16 residues. Per the germline V gene, CDR1 is LNHDA and CDR2 is SQIVND (reference sequence). The DNA for the CDR3 is TGTGCCAGTAGTCCAGGAAGAGCGGGAGGCGGAAGGGAGCAGTACTTC. Translated: CASSPGRAGGGREQYF.

This clonotype was found many times. This chain uses TRBV11-2 with TRBJ2-7; 10 positions agree with TRBD2. The J segment lost 5 bases and the V segment lost 7 bases, leaving 5 bases of the junction unmatched. The CDR3 spans 13 residues. Per the germline V gene, CDR1 is SGHAT and CDR2 is FQNNGV. This chain's CDR3 is CASKAGGSDEQYF. CDR3 nucleotides: TGTGCCAGCAAAGCGGGAGGGAGCGACGAGCAGTACTTC.

This clonotype came up a few times. The chain has TRBV27 and TRBJ2-1; 9 bases map to TRBD1. The germline V gene encodes CDR1 MNHEY and CDR2 SMNVEV (reference sequence). V lost 1 base, J lost 8 bases, and 0 bases stayed unmatched. The CDR3 consists of 13 residues. CDR3 region: CASSLWDRDEQFF. The CDR3 DNA reads TGTGCCAGCAGTTTATGGGACAGGGATGAGCAGTTCTTC.

This clonotype was observed a few times. The chain uses TRBV3-1 and TRBJ2-5; 10 bases map to TRBD1. V dropped 3 bases and J dropped 5; count of bases not matched to a gene: 6. CDR1 is LGHDT and CDR2 is YNNKEL in the germline V gene (reference sequence). This CDR3 spans 15 amino acids. CDR3 amino acids: CASSHPTGGGETQYF. Here the CDR3 DNA reads TGTGCCAGCAGCCACCCGACAGGGGGCGGGGAGACCCAGTACTTC.

This chain uses TRBV7-3 with TRBJ2-1, with D possibly called TRBD1 or TRBD2 (5 bases each). This CDR3 region has 13 residues. Germline V CDR1 and CDR2: SGHTA, FQGTGA. V lost 5 bases and J lost 9, with 14 bases in between. CDR3 in DNA: TGTGCCAGCAGCGTCTCCGGGACGACTGAGCAGTTCTTC. Protein: CASSVSGTTEQFF.

The chain recombines TRBV28 with TRBJ1-5; D is uncertain. Germline CDR1 is MDHEN and CDR2 is SYDVKM. The CDR3 has 17 residues. The V end lost 1 base, the J end lost 0 bases, and 13 bases lay between the germline ends. The CDR3 is CASSLFLSLHSNQPQHF. In DNA form, the CDR3 reads TGTGCCAGCAGTTTATTTCTCAGTCTTCATAGCAATCAGCCCCAGCATTTT.

This chain joins TRBV3-1 and TRBJ2-7, with 11 nucleotides matching TRBD2. Trimming removed 4 bases from V and 2 bases from J; junction bases left unmatched: 4. Per the germline V gene, CDR1 is LGHDT and CDR2 is YNNKEL (reference sequence). The CDR3 runs to 15 residues. CDR3 protein: CASSPIAGGTYEQYF. CDR3 DNA sequence: TGTGCCAGCAGCCCCATAGCGGGAGGGACCTACGAGCAGTACTTC.

A note on this clonotype: This clone may be a read error of a much larger clone one base away. The chain links TRBV6-2 or TRBV6-3 to TRBJ1-3, with a tentative D call TRBD1 (5 bases). The CDR3 extends over 18 amino acids. CDR1 and CDR2 (germline): MNHEY, SVGEGT. The CDR3 DNA follows: TGTGCCAGCAGTTACGTCTTATCCCAAGGGACCTCTGGAACCACCATATATTTT. It encodes CASSYVLSQGTSGTTIYF.

This clonotype was recorded once. V gene TRBV6-1 combines with J gene TRBJ2-2; TRBD2 matches 8 bases. Trimming took 6 bases from V and 8 from J; bases not matched to a gene: 8. CDR1 is MNHNS and CDR2 is SASEGT in the germline V gene. The CDR3 loop spans 14 amino acids. CDR3 sequence reads: CASSRAGVAGELFF. CDR3 nucleotide sequence: TGTGCCAGCAGCAGAGCGGGAGTGGCTGGGGAGCTGTTTTTT.

This clonotype was recorded a few times. DNA of the CDR3: TGTGCCACCAGCAGAGACGGGGGCGAGAACACCGGGGAGCTGTTTTTT. Protein product: CATSRDGGENTGELFF. The chain employs TRBV15 and TRBJ2-2, with D tentatively TRBD1 or TRBD2 (6 bases each). This CDR3 is built from 16 residues. Trimming left V 0 bases short and J 1 base short, with 9 bases between. In germline, CDR1 is LNHNV, CDR2 YYDKDF (reference sequence).

The chain is built from TRBV7-9 and TRBJ2-7, with no clear D. The germline V gene encodes CDR1 SEHNR and CDR2 FQNEAQ (reference sequence). V was clipped by 5 bases and J by 3 bases, with 11 bases between them. The CDR3 consists of 13 residues. CDR3 in amino acids: CASSQVAIYEQYF. As DNA, the CDR3 is TGTGCCAGCAGCCAAGTGGCCATCTACGAGCAGTACTTC.

This chain links TRBV3-1 with TRBJ2-1; 8 bases fit TRBD2. The V gene's germline CDR1 is LGHDT and CDR2 YNNKEL (reference sequence). V was pared by 4 bases and J by 8 bases, with 7 bases of the junction left unmatched. The CDR3 runs to 14 residues. CDR3 protein: CASSPRTSWHEQFF. The CDR3 DNA reads as TGTGCCAGCAGCCCTCGGACTAGCTGGCATGAGCAGTTCTTC.

The chain combines TRBV27 with TRBJ1-3, with unresolved D. Trimming removed 5 bases at V and 0 bases at J, with 20 bases between. Germline CDR1 reads MNHEY; CDR2 reads SMNVEV (reference sequence). This CDR3 is built from 18 residues. CDR3 in DNA: TGTGCCAGCAGTCCCCCCCGCGGTCTCACTCTCTCTGGAAACACCATATATTTT. It specifies CASSPPRGLTLSGNTIYF.

V gene TRBV28 combines with J gene TRBJ1-4, with a weak D call TRBD1 (5 bases). This CDR3 is 15 amino acids long. Germline CDR1 MDHEN, CDR2 SYDVKM. V lost 5 bases and J 5 bases, leaving 15 bases between the germline ends. CDR3 protein: CASSISGTANEKLFF. The CDR3 region has the DNA TGTGCCAGCAGTATCAGCGGGACGGCGAATGAAAAACTGTTTTTT.

The V call is TRBV5-1, the J call TRBJ2-1; D call uncertain. Looked up from germline, CDR1 is SGHRS and CDR2 is YFSETQ. The CDR3 extends over 17 amino acids. Trimming left V 4 bases short and J 4 bases short, with 21 bases between. The CDR3 DNA follows: TGCGCCAGCAGCACAATGTCCCGGGTCGCGACTTACAATGAGCAGTTCTTC. Encoded protein: CASSTMSRVATYNEQFF. The whole variable domain, remainder taken from reference TRBV5-1 and TRBJ2-1, is KAGVTQTPRYLIKTRGQQVTLSCSPISGHRSVSWYQQTPGQGLQFLFEYFSETQRNKGNFPGRFSGRQFSNSRSEMNVSTLELGDSALYLCASSTMSRVATYNEQFFGPGTRLTVL.

A note on this clonotype: The junction departs from germline at one end; a sequencing error may be responsible. V is TRBV12-3 or TRBV12-4 and J is TRBJ2-1; 11 bases are a match to TRBD2. This CDR3 is 16 amino acids long. The CDR3 protein is CAGSPGLAGGPNEQFF. DNA of the CDR3: TGTGCCGGCAGTCCTGGCCTAGCGGGAGGTCCCAATGAGCAGTTCTTC.

This clonotype has a handful of counts. The genes are TRBV24-1 and TRBJ2-3, with TRBD2 as a possible D gene (6 bases). The V gene lost 7 bases and the J gene lost 6 bases, with 13 bases spanning the gap. There are 13 residues in the CDR3. CDR1 is KGHDR and CDR2 is SFDVKD in the germline V gene. The CDR3 bases are TGTGCCACCAGCCATCGCGGGATCGATACGCAGTATTTT. Translated: CATSHRGIDTQYF.

This clonotype was found once. This chain uses TRBV28 with TRBJ1-2; 9 positions match TRBD1. Germline CDR1 and CDR2: MDHEN and SYDVKM. This CDR3 comprises 15 residues. Trimming at V came to 10 bases and at J to 7 bases, leaving 16 bases not matched to a gene. The CDR3 nucleotides read TGTGCCACGGAACCCCGGGGACAGGGCCGACGTGGCTACACCTTC. Translating gives CATEPRGQGRRGYTF.

This sequence joins TRBV10-2 and TRBJ2-1; the match to TRBD2 covers 14 bases. V lost 3 bases, J lost 3 bases, and 7 bases stayed unmatched. Germline CDR1 is WSHSY and CDR2 is SAAADI. The CDR3 is 18 amino acids. The CDR3 DNA is TGCGCCAGCAGTGATGGGGGACTAGCGGGAGATATCTACAATGAGCAGTTCTTC. Encoded protein: CASSDGGLAGDIYNEQFF.

This clonotype was seen more than once but under ten times. V and J are TRBV27 and TRBJ2-1; D unclear. The CDR3 has 11 residues. Trimming took 6 bases from V and 7 from J, leaving 7 bases between them. Germline V gives CDR1 MNHEY, CDR2 SMNVEV (reference sequence). The CDR3 DNA reads as TGTGCCAGCAGAGAATCGAATGAGCAGTTCTTC. This gives the protein CASRESNEQFF.

This clonotype has just a few counts. The genes are TRBV29-1 and TRBJ2-1; D is unresolved. From germline, CDR1 is SQVTM and CDR2 ANQGSEA. This CDR3 spans 11 amino acids. Trimming cost V 3 bases and J 7 bases, with 7 bases left between them. In nucleotides, the CDR3 is TGCAGCGTTGAGTTTGGGAATGAGCAGTTCTTC. Its protein is CSVEFGNEQFF.

This clonotype was counted a few times. The gene calls are TRBV28 and TRBJ2-1; D uncertain. The V gene lost 6 bases and the J gene lost 2 bases, with 14 bases spanning the gap. The length of the CDR3 is 15 residues. CDR1 and CDR2 from the germline V gene are MDHEN and SYDVKM. Here the CDR3 reads CASSFPRATYNEQFF. The CDR3 DNA sequence: TGTGCCAGCAGCTTTCCGCGCGCCACCTACAATGAGCAGTTCTTC.

This clonotype was seen many times. The rearrangement joins TRBV20-1 to TRBJ1-5; 7 bases map to TRBD1. The germline CDR1 and CDR2 sequences are DFQATT and SNEGSKA (reference sequence). V shed 4 bases, J shed 0 bases, and the junction held 3 bases outside the gene matches. This CDR3 is 14 amino acids long. This CDR3 is CSAKQGTSNQPQHF. The DNA for the CDR3 is TGCAGTGCTAAACAGGGGACTAGCAATCAGCCCCAGCATTTT.

This clonotype was seen many times. This rearrangement joins TRBV7-8 to TRBJ2-5; D call uncertain. The CDR3 length is 15 residues. The germline gives CDR1 SGHVS, CDR2 FQNEAQ. Trimming stripped 1 base from V and 4 bases from J, with 13 bases between. CDR3 sequence reads: CASSLVGSGRETQYF. The CDR3 DNA reads TGTGCCAGCAGCTTAGTGGGGTCTGGCCGAGAGACCCAGTACTTC.

This clonotype was seen a handful of times. The chain employs TRBV24-1 and TRBJ2-5; a weak D match, TRBD2 (6 bases). CDR3 length equals 13 residues. The germline V gene has CDR1 KGHDR and CDR2 SFDVKD. Trimming took off 5 bases at V and 2 bases at J, with 8 bases between the two ends. The CDR3 nucleotides are TGTGCCACCAGTGGGAGGGGTCAAGAGACCCAGTACTTC. Amino acids: CATSGRGQETQYF.

This clonotype was counted only a few times. The V gene is TRBV7-8, the J gene TRBJ2-2, with D tentatively TRBD1 or TRBD2 (5 bases each). Trimming removed 6 bases from V and 7 bases from J, with 18 bases in between. This CDR3 has 15 residues. Germline loops: CDR1 SGHVS, CDR2 FQNEAQ. CDR3 nucleotides: TGTGCCAGCAGGGAATACCCGCGAGGGGACGGGGAGCTGTTTTTT. Translation: CASREYPRGDGELFF.

The rearrangement links TRBV24-1 to TRBJ1-3; D is unresolved. The germline gives CDR1 KGHDR, CDR2 SFDVKD. The CDR3 runs 13 residues. V lost 4 bases, J lost 4 bases, and 7 bases lay in between. CDR3 DNA: TGTGCCACCAGTGACTACAGCGGAAACACCATATATTTT. It encodes CATSDYSGNTIYF.

The chain recombines TRBV28 with TRBJ2-3, with 9 bases matching TRBD2. The germline gives CDR1 MDHEN, CDR2 SYDVKM. The CDR3 totals 17 residues. V was clipped by 6 bases and J by 2 bases; unmatched bases: 12. The CDR3 DNA follows: TGTGCCAGCAGCCTGAAGGCGGGAGGGGAATACACAGATACGCAGTATTTT. It translates to CASSLKAGGEYTDTQYF.